Detailed here is one TCR beta chain. Its antigen remains unidentified. It was with 60 Vbeta and 13 Jbeta primers that the PCR ran. Measured with immunoSEQ multiplex PCR; TCRdb has only the in-frame clones, and not every one. The sample yields approximately 150,000 clones, approximately 83% seen once. This sample was included in a study of cytomegalovirus exposure and HLA in healthy donors. The overall study: Prior work identified under 130 million unique TCR beta sequences in approximately 180 million T cells. Findings of the study overall: Sequencing probably produced one cluster of sequence variants that were highly shared. Common viral pathogens seemed, in a later analysis, to connect with several of the most significant clusters. Diagnosis of cytomegalovirus status made by the classifier reportedly showed high specificity and sensitivity.

Trimming took 4 bases from V and 3 from J, leaving 9 bases between them. This CDR3 has 13 amino acids. CDR1 is KGHSH and CDR2 is LQKENI in the germline V gene. This clonotype originated in a male donor in good health and CMV-seronegative. This chain uses TRBV18 with TRBJ1-1; TRBD1 might be the D (5 bases). Source material: PBMCs. CDR3 loop: CASSRGRDTEAFF. The DNA for the CDR3 is TGTGCCAGCTCACGGGGGAGGGACACTGAAGCTTTCTTT.